This entry lists 15 T cell receptor beta chains sequenced from one sample in a study of T cell repertoires in aging, cancer and after chemotherapy (dated by TCRdb to between 2019 and 2020). The sample was run on an Illumina MiSeq. Rearranged TRB sequences spanning V, D and J segments were amplified in a multiplex touch-down PCR with a mixed TRB-A/B primer pool. TCRdb trimmed public reads at Q25 via fastp, called clones via MiXCR and kept in-frame beta chains. Each record represents a unique CDR3 protein, reported with the most common genes and DNA among its rows. The sample yields several thousand distinct CDR3 sequences; roughly 39% were counted once. The top ten clonotypes cover around 45% of the sample. TCR beta rearrangements were amplified from genomic DNA isolated from peripheral blood, not from sorted cells or RNA. The sequenced sample consisted of blood. The receptors derive from a human donor with a blood cancer.

Worth noting for this clonotype: Germline and junction disagree at one end, which may indicate a read error. The chain's CDR3 is CASSPPTLDRPTF. In nucleotides, the CDR3 is TGTGCCAGCTCACCACCTACTTTAGACAGGCCAACTTTC. The chain has TRBV18 and TRBJ1-2, with D possibly being TRBD1 (6 bases). This CDR3 has 13 amino acids. The V gene's germline CDR1 is KGHSH and CDR2 LQKENI.

This clonotype has just a few counts. The chain employs TRBV5-4 and TRBJ2-3, with a weak D call TRBD2 (6 bases). Between the trimmed V and J ends, which lost 0 bases and 8 bases, there was a span of 10 bases. CDR1 and CDR2 from the germline V gene are SGHNT and YYREEE (reference sequence). The CDR3 runs 13 residues. The CDR3 DNA reads as TGTGCCAGCAGCTTGGTGATCGGGAGTACGCAGTATTTT. Translation: CASSLVIGSTQYF.

V and J are TRBV19 and TRBJ1-2, with TRBD1 matching 7 bases. Germline CDR1 LNHDA, CDR2 SQIVND (reference sequence). V gave up 4 bases and J gave up 3 bases; unmatched junction bases: 14. The CDR3 has 17 residues. The CDR3 coding sequence is TGTGCCAGTAGTAAGACAACCCCGGTAGGGGGCGACTATGGCTACACCTTC. It yields the protein CASSKTTPVGGDYGYTF.

This clonotype is medium-sized (0.01 to 0.1%) in the sample. V gene TRBV6-1 combines with J gene TRBJ2-3, with D perhaps being TRBD1 or TRBD2 (5 bases each). The CDR3 contains 15 residues. CDR1 is MNHNS, CDR2 SASEGT, per germline. With 2 bases removed from V and 0 bases from J, the gap between germline ends came to 9 bases. The CDR3 DNA reads TGTGCCAGCAGTGAATGGGACGGAAGCACAGATACGCAGTATTTT. Translation gives CASSEWDGSTDTQYF.

This clonotype turned up a few times. V and J are TRBV19 and TRBJ1-2; D perhaps matches TRBD1 (6 bases). Trimming took 5 bases from V and 6 from J, leaving 13 bases between them. Germline loops: CDR1 LNHDA, CDR2 SQIVND (reference sequence). The CDR3 has 13 residues. CDR3 residues: CASSSQGIHGYTF. Here the CDR3 DNA reads TGTGCCAGTAGTTCCCAGGGGATCCATGGCTACACCTTC.

This clonotype came up a few times. This chain connects TRBV27 to TRBJ1-4; the D is unclear. CDR1 MNHEY and CDR2 SMNVEV come from the germline V gene (reference sequence). There are 17 residues in the CDR3. The V end was cut by 2 bases, the J end by 4 bases, with 17 bases between. CDR3 bases: TGTGCCAGCAGTTTAACGGGAACACCCTACTATAATGAAAAACTGTTTTTT. Protein sequence: CASSLTGTPYYNEKLFF.

This clonotype rates as medium-sized. CDR3 amino acids: CATSGGASYGYTF. CDR3 in DNA: TGTGCCACCAGCGGCGGGGCGAGCTATGGCTACACCTTC. The V gene is TRBV15, the J gene TRBJ1-2; a weak D match, TRBD1 (5 bases). V lost 5 bases, J lost 4 bases, and 11 bases lay in between. Germline CDR1 is LNHNV and CDR2 is YYDKDF (reference sequence). CDR3 length: 13 amino acids.

This chain uses TRBV20-1 with TRBJ2-5; 7 bases agree with TRBD1. The CDR3 covers 14 residues. Germline assignment: CDR1 DFQATT and CDR2 SNEGSKA (reference sequence). Unmatched junction bases numbered 12, after V lost 6 bases and J lost 5 bases. In nucleotides, the CDR3 is TGCAGTGCCTGGGACAGCTCCACAGGGGAGACCCAGTACTTC. Translated, it gives CSAWDSSTGETQYF.

The sample holds one count of this clonotype. CDR3 protein: CASSLIPGSVDYGYTF. CDR3 DNA: TGTGCCAGCTCCCTCATCCCGGGTTCGGTAGACTATGGCTACACCTTC. The genes are TRBV6-5 and TRBJ1-2; the D is unclear. The germline V gene has CDR1 MNHEY and CDR2 SVGAGI. The CDR3 spans 16 residues. V was pared by 8 bases and J by 3 bases, with 22 bases between.

The chain couples TRBV6-5 to TRBJ2-3; 10 bases agree with TRBD1. Germline V gene lookup returns CDR1 MNHEY and CDR2 SVGAGI. Losses at the gene ends were 5 bases for V and 4 bases for J; bases not matched to a gene: 3. The CDR3 loop spans 14 amino acids. The CDR3 nucleotides read TGTGCCAGCAGTGGGACAGGGGTCCCAGATACGCAGTATTTT. Its translation: CASSGTGVPDTQYF.

This chain connects TRBV5-6 to TRBJ1-5; TRBD1 might be the D (5 bases). This CDR3 contains 15 residues. V gave up 4 bases and J gave up 4 bases, with 15 bases separating them. Germline CDR1 is SGHDT and CDR2 is YYEEEE. CDR3 amino acids: CASSPYDRPNQPQHF. In nucleotides, the CDR3 is TGTGCCAGCAGCCCCTATGACAGACCTAATCAGCCCCAGCATTTT.

This clonotype turned up a few times. V usage is TRBV5-5 and J usage is TRBJ2-3; 10 nucleotides align to TRBD2. Trimming cost V 0 bases and J 6 bases; bases outside gene matches: 10. This CDR3 has 17 residues. Germline CDR1 is SGHKS and CDR2 is YYEKEE (reference sequence). The CDR3 loop is CASSLGLAGGYVDTQYF. The CDR3 DNA sequence: TGTGCCAGCAGCTTGGGGTTAGCGGGAGGATACGTGGATACGCAGTATTTT.

Only a few counts were recorded for this clonotype. The J gene is TRBJ1-2, the V gene TRBV12-3 or TRBV12-4; D unresolved. The CDR3 is made up of 14 amino acids. With 1 base removed from V and 2 bases from J, the gap between germline ends came to 8 bases. CDR3 bases: TGTGCCAGCAGTTTAGGCGAGAAAAACTATGGCTACACCTTC. Translating gives CASSLGEKNYGYTF.

This clonotype was recorded a few times. V and J are TRBV12-3 or TRBV12-4 and TRBJ2-5; D unclear. The CDR3 has 15 residues. The V gene lost 5 bases and the J gene lost 5 bases, with 18 bases spanning the gap. CDR3 region: CASSEVYGARETQYF. The CDR3 DNA follows: TGTGCCAGCAGTGAAGTTTACGGCGCCCGGGAGACCCAGTACTTC.

This clonotype appeared a few times. The chain combines TRBV27 with TRBJ2-2; weak D call: TRBD2 (7 bases). The CDR3 loop spans 16 amino acids. Germline CDR1 is MNHEY and CDR2 is SMNVEV (reference sequence). V dropped 1 base and J dropped 1 base, with 10 bases sitting between them. The CDR3 sequence: CASSLFGGLNTGELFF. The DNA for the CDR3 is TGTGCCAGCAGTTTATTCGGGGGGCTGAACACCGGGGAGCTGTTTTTT.